These T cell receptor beta chains were read from a single sample in a study of blood T cells in healthy people across ages. TCRdb processed the 5' RACE reads anew with MiXCR; each CDR3 protein has one entry. The data show hundreds of thousands of distinct CDR3 sequences, approximately 31% seen once. Specimen: blood. All receptors derive from a woman aged 80 or over in good health. Both conserved end residues are part of each CDR3. The D gene is left open where the match is weak. A clone size is listed for some rows: how often the clone was seen (once, few, many), or a class if it is expanded.

>TRBJ2-7|16|TRBD1|once|TRBV13
TGTGCCAGCAGCCCTATGGGACAGGGGAAGAGCTACGAGCAGTACTTC
CASSPMGQGKSYEQYF
>TRBJ2-3|15|.|.|TRBV30
TGTGCCCGGCAGGAGGTGGGGGGAAACACAGATACGCAGTATTTT
CARQEVGGNTDTQYF
>TRBJ1-2|12|.|many|TRBV4-2
TGTGCCAGCAGCCAAACCGACTATGGCTACACCTTC
CASSQTDYGYTF
>TRBJ2-7|12|.|many|TRBV7-2
TGTGCCAGCAGCCGCGGACAGACCGAGCAGTACTTC
CASSRGQTEQYF
>TRBJ2-3|16|.|.|TRBV15
TGTGCCACCAGCAGAGAGTCGACTCTACCGACAGATACGCAGTATTTT
CATSRESTLPTDTQYF
>TRBJ1-1|13|TRBD1|.|TRBV29-1
TGCAGCGTTGAAGAGAGGACAGGGATTGAAGCTTTCTTT
CSVEERTGIEAFF
>TRBJ1-3|14|.|.|TRBV6-2/TRBV6-3
TGTGCCAGCACCAGAGAGTACTCTGGAAACACCATATATTTT
CASTREYSGNTIYF
>TRBJ2-3|13|TRBD1|few|TRBV7-2
TGTGCCCGCAGGGGACAGGGAGTAGATACGCAGTATTTT
CARRGQGVDTQYF
>TRBJ2-3|16|TRBD1|many|TRBV6-5
TGTGCCGGCAGTTACCAATGGACAGGCAGCACAGATACGCAGTATTTT
CAGSYQWTGSTDTQYF
>TRBJ1-2|13|.|.|TRBV7-2
TGTGCCAGCAGCTCCGAGGCTAACTATGGCTACACCTTC
CASSSEANYGYTF
>TRBJ2-1|15|TRBD2|many|TRBV7-3
TGTGCCAGCAGCTTAAGGCGGGGGGAGAGGAATGAGCAGTTCTTC
CASSLRRGERNEQFF
>TRBJ2-7|12|.|.|TRBV20-1
TGCAGTGCTAGGAGTAGCTCCTACGAGCAGTACTTC
CSARSSSYEQYF
>TRBJ1-1|15|.|.|TRBV5-1
TGCGCCAGCAGCTTGCTTTCAGGGGCGAACACTGAAGCTTTCTTT
CASSLLSGANTEAFF
>TRBJ1-5|15|.|many|TRBV20-1
TGCAGTGCTTCTGCGCGGGGCGTTGGCAATCAGCCCCAGCATTTT
CSASARGVGNQPQHF
>TRBJ2-7|15|TRBD1|many|TRBV7-9
TGTGCCAGCAGCGAACGCGGGACAGGGTACTACGAGCAGTACTTC
CASSERGTGYYEQYF
>TRBJ1-1|13|.|.|TRBV14
TGTGCCAGCAGGAGACAGGTGAACACTGAAGCTTTCTTT
CASRRQVNTEAFF
>TRBJ1-2|12|.|.|TRBV28
TGTGCCAGCAGTTTTATGGAATCCGGCTACACCTTC
CASSFMESGYTF